A single sample is the source of the 16 T cell receptor beta chains below, sequenced in a study of tissue T cells after allogeneic stem cell transplantation. TCRdb's copy holds only in-frame clones and misses some; the assay was immunoSEQ multiplex PCR. The sample lists tens of thousands of clones, approximately 69% occurring once. Material: blood. Every receptor here comes from a female BALB/c mouse in good health. This strain's MHC haplotype is H2-d.

This clone appeared a single time. The gene names given are mouse names. The read halts 1 residue ahead of the CDR3 end, with the missing end drawn from the germline J gene. The V call is TRBV19, the J call TRBJ1-1, with D unclear. Germline loops: CDR1 FNHDT, CDR2 SITEND (reference sequence). V was cut by 2 bases and J by 0 bases, with 8 bases left in between. This CDR3 spans 14 amino acids. The part of the CDR3 DNA that was read is TGTGCCAGCAGTATCCCGGTTGCAAACACAGAAGTCTTC. The encoded protein is CASSIPVANTEVF. The full CDR3 protein is CASSIPVANTEVFF.

This clone appeared once. Gene names follow the mouse nomenclature. The CDR3 is cut off 1 residue early in the read; its end comes from the germline J gene. The chain employs TRBV31 and TRBJ2-2; D may be TRBD1 (5 bases). The CDR3 is 13 residues long. CDR1 GKSSPN and CDR2 SITVG come from the germline V gene. Trimming shortened V by 3 bases and J by 3 bases, and 8 bases separated the two germline ends. The CDR3 here is CAWSGHDTGQLYF. The sequenced CDR3 bases are TGTGCCTGGAGCGGACACGACACCGGGCAGCTCTAC.

Worth noting for this clone: Mouse gene names and germline throughout. The same CDR3 also results from other DNA sequences found in this sample. This CDR3 is CASGVSQNTLYF. The DNA read from the CDR3 is TGTGCCAGCGGGGTTAGTCAAAACACCTTGTAC. This chain uses TRBV13-2 with TRBJ2-4; D remains unclear. The read halts 1 residue ahead of the CDR3 end, with the missing end drawn from the germline J gene. This CDR3 has 12 amino acids. The V end was cut by 5 bases, the J end by 0 bases, with 4 bases between. Germline assignment: CDR1 NNHNN and CDR2 SYGAGS (reference sequence).

This clone has just a few counts. Gene names and germline refer to mouse. The observed sequence ends 1 residue before the CDR3 terminus, with the missing tail filled in from the germline J gene. The V and J genes are TRBV5 and TRBJ2-1; tentatively, D is TRBD1 (6 bases). The CDR3 is 15 amino acids. CDR1 LGHNA and CDR2 YNLKQL come from the germline V gene (reference sequence). Trimming removed 0 bases at V and 7 bases at J, with 13 bases between. The CDR3 sequence is CASSQDWQGRAEQFF. The DNA read from the CDR3 is TGTGCCAGCAGCCAAGATTGGCAGGGGAGAGCTGAGCAGTTC.

About this clone: Gene names and germline refer to mouse. The CDR3 end lies 1 residue beyond the end of the read and is filled in from the germline J gene. In the same sample, other DNA sequences code for this CDR3. The rearrangement links TRBV13-2 to TRBJ2-3; the D is unclear. Trimming took 0 bases from V and 0 from J, leaving 2 bases between them. The CDR3 spans 13 residues. Germline values: CDR1 NNHNN, CDR2 SYGAGS (reference sequence). The DNA read from the CDR3 is TGTGCCAGCGGTGATGGTAGTGCAGAAACGCTGTAT. It is translated as CASGDGSAETLY. The full CDR3 reads CASGDGSAETLYF.

This clone has just a few counts. Gene names refer to mouse genes. The part of the CDR3 DNA that was read is TGTGCCAGCAGCTATGGTGAACAGTAC. The encoded protein is CASSYGEQY. The whole CDR3 protein is CASSYGEQYF. The chain employs TRBV4 and TRBJ2-7; D unclear. The read ends 1 residue early relative to the CDR3; the germline J gene fills the gap. The CDR3 sequence is 10 residues long. CDR1 is LGHDT and CDR2 is YNNKQL in the germline V gene (reference sequence). V lost 3 bases to trimming and J lost 6 bases, with 3 bases between them.

Note on this clone: The listed genes are named as in mouse. The sequence runs out 1 residue before the end of the CDR3; the remainder is reconstructed from the germline J gene. The rearrangement joins TRBV31 to TRBJ1-4; D call uncertain. V lost 0 bases and J 0 bases, leaving 5 bases between the germline ends. Germline V gene data show CDR1 as GKSSPN and CDR2 as SITVG. This CDR3 region has 14 residues. CDR3: CAWSLHISNERLFF. The sequenced CDR3 bases are TGTGCCTGGAGTCTACACATTTCCAACGAAAGATTATTT.

Points on this clone: Genes and germline are mouse. The observed sequence ends 1 residue before the CDR3 terminus, with the missing tail filled in from the germline J gene. The chain has TRBV13-2 and TRBJ2-5; 13 positions match TRBD2. With V trimmed by 3 bases and J by 5 bases, 3 bases remained unmatched. This CDR3 comprises 15 residues. Germline lookup yields CDR1 NNHNN and CDR2 SYGAGS (reference sequence). CDR3 region: CASGGTGGARDTQYF. The sequenced part of the CDR3 DNA is TGTGCCAGCGGTGGGACTGGGGGGGCGCGAGACACCCAGTAC.

Comment on this clone: Gene names and germline match the mouse. The sequence runs out 1 residue before the end of the CDR3; the remainder is reconstructed from the germline J gene. This chain links TRBV13-1 with TRBJ1-3, with D tentatively TRBD1 (6 bases). Germline loops: CDR1 NSHNY, CDR2 SYGAGN. This CDR3 region has 15 residues. V was cut by 0 bases and J by 3 bases, with 10 bases left in between. The sequenced part of the CDR3 DNA is TGTGCCAGCAGTGATGAGGGAGGGGGTGGAAATACGCTCTAT. Translated: CASSDEGGGGNTLY. The entire CDR3 sequence reads CASSDEGGGGNTLYF.

On this clone: The germline and genes are mouse ones. The read ends 1 residue early relative to the CDR3; the germline J gene fills the gap. The V call is TRBV19, the J call TRBJ2-4; TRBD1 matches 10 bases. The CDR3 totals 14 residues. The J segment lost 5 bases and the V segment lost 5 bases, leaving 5 bases of the junction unmatched. Per the germline V gene, CDR1 is FNHDT and CDR2 is SITEND (reference sequence). Incomplete CDR3 DNA: TGTGCCAGCAGCCCACGGACAGGGGGAAACACCTTGTAC. Translating gives CASSPRTGGNTLY. The whole CDR3 region reads CASSPRTGGNTLYF.

This clone was observed a few times. Here the gene names and germline are mouse. The read finishes 1 residue shy of the CDR3 end, and the germline J gene is used to complete it. The chain links TRBV19 to TRBJ2-7, with 10 positions matching TRBD2. Germline-derived CDR1 and CDR2 are FNHDT and SITEND (reference sequence). CDR3 length: 14 residues. V was clipped by 1 base and J by 3 bases; unmatched bases: 1. The CDR3 bases that were read are TGTGCCAGCAGTATAACTGGGGGGGGCTATGAACAGTAC. This translates into CASSITGGGYEQY. In full, the CDR3 reads CASSITGGGYEQYF.

In regard to this clone: Any gene name here is a mouse gene name. The read halts 1 residue ahead of the CDR3 end, with the missing end drawn from the germline J gene. This chain links TRBV1 with TRBJ2-4; D remains ambiguous. The CDR3 extends over 11 amino acids. V lost 4 bases, J lost 4 bases, and 3 bases lay in between. CDR1 is NSQYPW and CDR2 is LRSPGD in the germline V gene (reference sequence). The CDR3 spells CTCSGKNTLYF. The CDR3 DNA, read in part, is TGCACCTGCAGTGGAAAAAACACCTTGTAC.

Notes on this clone: The genes and germline here are from mouse. Read sequence stops 1 residue before the CDR3 end, and the germline J gene provides the missing end. This chain joins TRBV19 and TRBJ2-5; no reliable D call. The CDR3 covers 14 residues. Trimming left V 2 bases short and J 2 bases short, with 9 bases between. Per the germline V gene, CDR1 is FNHDT and CDR2 is SITEND (reference sequence). The CDR3 is CASSIRPGQDTQYF. Partial CDR3 DNA: TGTGCCAGCAGTATCCGACCAGGCCAAGACACCCAGTAC.

As concerns this clone: Gene labels here are mouse ones. The CDR3 is cut off 1 residue early in the read; its end comes from the germline J gene. This sequence joins TRBV13-1 and TRBJ1-1; weak D call: TRBD1 (6 bases). Germline CDR1 and CDR2: NSHNY and SYGAGN. V was pared by 0 bases and J by 3 bases, with 9 bases between. There are 14 residues in the CDR3. The sequenced CDR3 bases are TGTGCCAGCAGTGATGTGGGGGGCTACACAGAAGTCTTC. It codes for CASSDVGGYTEVF. The CDR3 in its entirety is CASSDVGGYTEVFF.

Note on this clone: Germline and genes: mouse. The DNA ends 1 residue before the CDR3 does, and the rest of the CDR3 is filled in from the germline J gene. J is TRBJ2-7 and V is TRBV19; no clear D gene. Trimming stripped 2 bases from V and 0 bases from J, with 9 bases between. Germline V gives CDR1 FNHDT, CDR2 SITEND (reference sequence). This CDR3 is 14 amino acids long. CDR3 region: CASSIRSSSYEQYF. The part of the CDR3 DNA that was read is TGTGCCAGCAGTATTCGCAGCAGCTCCTATGAACAGTAC.

To note about this clone: Each gene name is a mouse one. The read halts 1 residue ahead of the CDR3 end, with the missing end drawn from the germline J gene. This chain links TRBV29 with TRBJ2-5, with D unclear. V dropped 2 bases and J dropped 0 bases, with 3 bases sitting between them. Per the germline V gene, CDR1 is MSHET and CDR2 is SYDVDS. The CDR3 is made up of 13 amino acids. CDR3 amino acids: CASSLSNQDTQYF. The CDR3 DNA, read in part, is TGTGCTAGCAGTTTAAGCAACCAAGACACCCAGTAC.